Presented here are 21 T cell receptor beta chains from one specimen sequenced in a study of beta chain features in type 1 diabetes. The sequenced template was cDNA made from the entire isolated RNA. The assay was immunoSEQ multiplex PCR, and TCRdb's table has in-frame clones only and misses some. Of around 430,000 clones listed, 25% to 35% are singletons. The sequenced material came from naive CD4+ T cells from blood. These receptors originate from a man aged 18 to 35 in good health.

This chain uses TRBV5-1 with TRBJ2-1; no clear D. Trimming stripped 4 bases from V and 7 bases from J, with 9 bases between. The germline CDR1 and CDR2 sequences are SGHRS and YFSETQ. The CDR3 runs to 12 residues. As DNA, the CDR3 is TGCGCCAGCAGCCGACCGAATAATGAGCAGTTCTTC. It specifies CASSRPNNEQFF. The full variable domain, in which reference TRBV5-1 and TRBJ2-1 provide the parts outside the CDR3, is KAGVTQTPRYLIKTRGQQVTLSCSPISGHRSVSWYQQTPGQGLQFLFEYFSETQRNKGNFPGRFSGRQFSNSRSEMNVSTLELGDSALYLCASSRPNNEQFFGPGTRLTVL.

This chain connects TRBV10-3 to TRBJ2-1; D gene unclear. This CDR3 has 12 residues. Germline V CDR1 and CDR2: ENHRY, SYGVKD. The V gene lost 9 bases and the J gene lost 9 bases, with 15 bases spanning the gap. The CDR3 nucleotides read TGTGCCATTGGGTCCGCGAGGAGTGAGCAGTTCTTC. Its protein is CAIGSARSEQFF.

The CDR3 bases are TGTGCCAGCAGCTTAGCAGGGGGACAGGGGCCGTTCTTC. Protein product: CASSLAGGQGPFF. This sequence joins TRBV7-9 and TRBJ2-1; 10 bases are shared with TRBD1. The junction had 5 bases not matched to a gene; V was cut back by 0 bases and J by 15 bases. From germline, CDR1 is SEHNR and CDR2 FQNEAQ (reference sequence). CDR3 length: 13 amino acids.

This clone turned up a few times. The gene calls are TRBV10-3 and TRBJ2-3; 8 nucleotides align to TRBD2. The CDR3 runs 13 residues. V was pared by 7 bases and J by 6 bases, with 6 bases of the junction left unmatched. Germline V CDR1 and CDR2: ENHRY, SYGVKD. The CDR3 region is CAINGAGADTQYF. CDR3 nucleotides: TGTGCCATCAACGGAGCGGGGGCGGATACGCAGTATTTT.

This clone was seen once. The rearrangement joins TRBV28 to TRBJ1-4; 10 bases are a match to TRBD1. Germline CDR1 is MDHEN and CDR2 is SYDVKM. The CDR3 contains 15 residues. V lost 4 bases to trimming and J lost 11 bases; unmatched junction nucleotides: 10. The CDR3 loop reads CASSSTDRGRGKLFF. In DNA, the CDR3 is TGTGCCAGCAGTTCCACCGACAGGGGGCGTGGGAAACTGTTTTTT.

This clone was detected only a few times. The chain employs TRBV25-1 and TRBJ2-7; 7 nucleotides agree with TRBD2. Germline-derived CDR1 and CDR2 are MGHDK and SYGVNS. The CDR3 totals 13 residues. Germline trimming cut 10 bases from V and 3 bases from J; bases unmatched to any gene: 9. CDR3 sequence: CATLAASGYEQYF. CDR3 nucleotide sequence: TGTGCCACGTTAGCGGCTAGCGGCTACGAGCAGTACTTC.

The V gene is TRBV30, the J gene TRBJ1-4; D not certain. Germline V gives CDR1 GTSNPN, CDR2 SVGIG (reference sequence). There are 17 residues in the CDR3. V was cut by 2 bases and J by 2 bases, with 18 bases left in between. The DNA for the CDR3 is TGTGCCTGGAGTACCCTAGGATTTCGGGCCACTAATGAAAAACTGTTTTTT. Encoded protein: CAWSTLGFRATNEKLFF. Full variable domain (remainder filled in from reference TRBV30 and TRBJ1-4): SQTIHQWPATLVQPVGSPLSLECTVEGTSNPNLYWYRQAAGRGLQLLFYSVGIGQISSEVPQNLSASRPQDRQFILSSKKLLLSDSGFYLCAWSTLGFRATNEKLFFGSGTQLSVL.

The chain combines TRBV19 with TRBJ2-7; tentatively, D is TRBD2 (6 bases). This CDR3 contains 14 residues. In germline, CDR1 is LNHDA, CDR2 SQIVND (reference sequence). With 3 bases removed from V and 1 base from J, the gap between germline ends came to 10 bases. The CDR3 spells CASSISEGSYEQYF. In DNA form, the CDR3 reads TGTGCCAGTAGTATTTCGGAGGGATCCTACGAGCAGTACTTC.

The table lists this clone with a few counts. At the DNA level, this CDR3 is encoded by other sequences in the same sample as well. The CDR3 reads CASSLDGSYNEQFF. The CDR3 nucleotides read TGTGCCAGCAGCTTAGACGGTTCCTACAATGAGCAGTTCTTC. The chain employs TRBV7-2 and TRBJ2-1, with unresolved D. V lost 1 base and J 1 base, leaving 5 bases between the germline ends. The CDR3 has 14 residues. CDR1 and CDR2 (germline): SGHTA, FQGNSA.

The CDR3 protein is CASSLALNRDTQYF. CDR3 nucleotide sequence: TGTGCCAGCAGCTTAGCGCTCAATCGAGATACGCAGTATTTT. The chain combines TRBV7-2 with TRBJ2-3; no clear D gene. The CDR3 sequence is 14 residues long. Between the trimmed V and J ends, which lost 0 bases and 5 bases, there was a span of 9 bases. Germline CDR1 SGHTA, CDR2 FQGNSA.

About this clone itself: This CDR3 is also generated by other DNA sequences in the sample. CDR3 loop: CASSPGQPYEQYF. The CDR3 nucleotides are TGTGCCAGCTCCCCGGGACAGCCCTACGAGCAGTACTTC. V usage is TRBV18 and J usage is TRBJ2-7, with 7 bases aligning to TRBD1. J was trimmed by 2 bases and V by 6 bases; bases with no gene match: 4. The CDR3 runs 13 residues. Germline-derived CDR1 and CDR2 are KGHSH and LQKENI.

This chain uses TRBV7-3 with TRBJ2-1, with 13 positions matching TRBD2. Losses at the gene ends were 4 bases for V and 9 bases for J; bases not matched to a gene: 6. Germline lookup yields CDR1 SGHTA and CDR2 FQGTGA. This CDR3 has 15 residues. CDR3 coding DNA: TGTGCCAGCAGCTGGACTAGCGGGAGAACTGCTGAGCAGTTCTTC. Translated: CASSWTSGRTAEQFF.

This clone has only a few counts. The gene calls are TRBV7-8 and TRBJ1-3; D ambiguous. Germline CDR1 reads SGHVS; CDR2 reads FQNEAQ. Trimming removed 4 bases at V and 4 bases at J, with 8 bases between. The CDR3 extends over 13 amino acids. The CDR3 is CASSSGHGNTIYF. The CDR3 DNA reads TGTGCCAGCAGCTCCGGCCACGGAAACACCATATATTTT.

This clone has only a few counts. V and J are TRBV5-4 and TRBJ2-7; TRBD2 matches at 13 bases. V lost 1 base, J lost 1 base, and 2 bases stayed unmatched. From germline, CDR1 is SGHNT and CDR2 YYREEE (reference sequence). The CDR3 runs 16 residues. The CDR3 protein is CASSLPGLAGSYEQYF. DNA of the CDR3: TGTGCCAGCAGCTTGCCGGGACTAGCGGGATCCTACGAGCAGTACTTC.

V and J are TRBV5-6 and TRBJ1-2; TRBD1 might be the D (5 bases). This CDR3 is built from 15 residues. The germline V gene has CDR1 SGHDT and CDR2 YYEEEE. Trimming cost V 1 base and J 5 bases, with 15 bases left between them. This CDR3 reads CASSLWSARGYGYTF. As DNA, the CDR3 is TGTGCCAGCAGCTTGTGGAGTGCCCGGGGGTATGGCTACACCTTC.

This clone has just a few counts. The chain recombines TRBV19 with TRBJ2-2, with D possibly TRBD1 on 5 matching bases. V gave up 6 bases and J gave up 3 bases, with 11 bases separating them. The CDR3 has 14 residues. Germline V CDR1 and CDR2: LNHDA, SQIVND (reference sequence). CDR3 sequence reads: CASRDTGDTGELFF. In DNA form, the CDR3 reads TGTGCCAGTAGGGACACAGGTGACACCGGGGAGCTGTTTTTT.

This chain joins TRBV28 and TRBJ2-1; D gene unclear. This CDR3 comprises 12 residues. Germline CDR1 MDHEN, CDR2 SYDVKM. The ends were cut back, 3 bases at V and 12 bases at J, with 12 bases in the middle. The chain's CDR3 is CASSFPDPRQFF. In DNA, the CDR3 is TGTGCCAGCAGTTTCCCGGACCCACGGCAGTTCTTC. Drawing the rest from reference TRBV28 and TRBJ2-1, the complete variable domain is DVKVTQSSRYLVKRTGEKVFLECVQDMDHENMFWYRQDPGLGLRLIYFSYDVKMKEKGDIPEGYSVSREKKERFSLILESASTNQTSMYLCASSFPDPRQFFGPGTRLTVL.

CDR3 sequence reads: CAWSVGTGYYNEQFF. DNA for the CDR3: TGTGCCTGGAGTGTAGGGACAGGGTACTACAATGAGCAGTTCTTC. V is TRBV30 and J is TRBJ2-1, with 9 bases that match TRBD1. Per the germline V gene, CDR1 is GTSNPN and CDR2 is SVGIG (reference sequence). V trimming: 0 bases; J trimming: 3 bases; junction bases outside the gene matches: 3. This CDR3 has 15 amino acids.

This clone turned up a few times. The chain recombines TRBV7-2 with TRBJ2-3, with 8 bases matching TRBD2. The germline CDR1 and CDR2 sequences are SGHTA and FQGNSA. With 6 bases clipped from V and 2 bases from J, the junction kept 7 bases outside the gene matches. The CDR3 length is 15 residues. CDR3 DNA: TGTGCCAGCAGTCGCCTGACTAGCGACACAGATACGCAGTATTTT. This encodes CASSRLTSDTDTQYF.

In this sample, this clone turned up a few times. The CDR3 nucleotides read TGTGCCATCAGTGAGTCCACTAGCCGCAATGAGCAGTTCTTC. This codes for CAISESTSRNEQFF. This chain links TRBV10-3 with TRBJ2-1, with a weak D call TRBD2 (6 bases). This CDR3 spans 14 amino acids. Germline CDR1 and CDR2: ENHRY and SYGVKD. Trimming pared 0 bases from V and 6 bases from J, leaving 9 bases between.

V usage is TRBV4-2 and J usage is TRBJ2-1; 10 bases line up with TRBD2. The CDR3 length is 16 residues. Unmatched junction bases numbered 6, after V lost 0 bases and J lost 7 bases. Germline CDR1 LGHNA, CDR2 YNFKEQ. CDR3 sequence: CASSQDAGLAVNEQFF. The CDR3, as DNA: TGTGCCAGCAGCCAAGATGCCGGACTAGCGGTTAATGAGCAGTTCTTC.